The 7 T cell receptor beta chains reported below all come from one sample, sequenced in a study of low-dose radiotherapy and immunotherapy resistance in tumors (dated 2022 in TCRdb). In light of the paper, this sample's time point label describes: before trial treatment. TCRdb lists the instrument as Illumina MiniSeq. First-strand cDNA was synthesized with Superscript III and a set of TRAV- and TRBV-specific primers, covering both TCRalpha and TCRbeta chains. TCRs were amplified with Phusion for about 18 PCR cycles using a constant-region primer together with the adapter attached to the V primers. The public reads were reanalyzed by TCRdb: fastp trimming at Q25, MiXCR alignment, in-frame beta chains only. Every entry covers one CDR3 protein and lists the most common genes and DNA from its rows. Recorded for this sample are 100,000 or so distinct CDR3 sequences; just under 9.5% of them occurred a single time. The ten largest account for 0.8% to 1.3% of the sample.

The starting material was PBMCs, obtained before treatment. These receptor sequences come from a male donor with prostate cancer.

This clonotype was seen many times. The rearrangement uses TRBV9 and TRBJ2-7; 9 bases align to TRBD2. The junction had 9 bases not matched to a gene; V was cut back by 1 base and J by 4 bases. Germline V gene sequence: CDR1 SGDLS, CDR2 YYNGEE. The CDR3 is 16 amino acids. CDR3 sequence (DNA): TGTGCCAGCAGCGTATCAGGTGGTAGCGGGAGTTACGAGCAGTACTTC. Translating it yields CASSVSGGSGSYEQYF.

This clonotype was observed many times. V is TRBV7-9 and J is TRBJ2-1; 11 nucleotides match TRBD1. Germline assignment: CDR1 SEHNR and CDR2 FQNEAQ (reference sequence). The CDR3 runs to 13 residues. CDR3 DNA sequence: TGTGTGGACAGGGGGCTTTCCTACAATGAGCAGTTCTTC. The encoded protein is CVDRGLSYNEQFF.

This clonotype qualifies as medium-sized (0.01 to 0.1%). CDR3 sequence: CASSMTEAFF. Written as DNA, the CDR3 is TGTGCCAGCAGTATGACTGAAGCTTTCTTT. This rearrangement joins TRBV2 to TRBJ1-1; no definite D call. The CDR3 extends over 10 amino acids. Per germline, CDR1 SNHLY and CDR2 FYNNEI. The V and J ends lost 5 bases and 5 bases respectively, with 3 bases between them. Variable domain in full (rest from reference TRBV2 and TRBJ1-1): EPEVTQTPSHQVTQMGQEVILRCVPISNHLYFYWYRQILGQKVEFLVSFYNNEISEKSEIFDDQFSVERPDGSNFTLKIRSTKLEDSAMYFCASSMTEAFFGQGTRLTVV.

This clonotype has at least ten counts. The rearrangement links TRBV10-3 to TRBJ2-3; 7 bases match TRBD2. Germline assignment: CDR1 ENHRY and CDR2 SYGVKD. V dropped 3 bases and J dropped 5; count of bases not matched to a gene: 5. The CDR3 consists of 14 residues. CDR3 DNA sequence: TGTGCCATCAGTGATTGGGTAGCGGGAGATACGCAGTATTTT. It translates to CAISDWVAGDTQYF.

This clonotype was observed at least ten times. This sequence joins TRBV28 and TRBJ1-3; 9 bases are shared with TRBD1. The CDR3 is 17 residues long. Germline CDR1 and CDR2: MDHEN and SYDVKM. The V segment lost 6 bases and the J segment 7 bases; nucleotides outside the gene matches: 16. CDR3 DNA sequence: TGTGCCAGCAGCTTGTTACCGGGACAGGGCCCTAGGAACACCATATATTTT. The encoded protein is CASSLLPGQGPRNTIYF.

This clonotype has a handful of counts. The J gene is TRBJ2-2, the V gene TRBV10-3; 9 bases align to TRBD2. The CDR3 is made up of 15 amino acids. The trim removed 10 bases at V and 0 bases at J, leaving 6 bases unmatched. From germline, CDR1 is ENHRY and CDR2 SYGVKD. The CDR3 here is CATGLASTNTGELFF. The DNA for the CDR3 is TGTGCCACGGGACTAGCATCGACGAACACCGGGGAGCTGTTTTTT.

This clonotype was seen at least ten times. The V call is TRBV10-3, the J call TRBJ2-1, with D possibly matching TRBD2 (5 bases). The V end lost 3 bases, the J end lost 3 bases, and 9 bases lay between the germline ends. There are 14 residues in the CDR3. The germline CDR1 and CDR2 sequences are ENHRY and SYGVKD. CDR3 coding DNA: TGTGCCATCAGTGAAGGGAGTTTCTACAATGAGCAGTTCTTC. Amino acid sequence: CAISEGSFYNEQFF.